This T cell receptor beta chain was recovered during a study of Graves' ophthalmopathy and Graves' hyperthyroidism. RNA transcripts served as template for amplifying TCR beta CDR3 sequences. Second-round multiplex PCR came after a first-round RT-PCR that employed HTBI primers. Using its own MiXCR run on the multiplex PCR reads, TCRdb lists one record per CDR3 protein. Of 560,000 or so distinct CDR3 sequences in the sample, roughly 39% are singletons; the top ten hold 4% to 5%. Germline V gene data show CDR1 as SGHDT and CDR2 as YYEEEE. The V end lost 5 bases, the J end lost 0 bases, and 18 bases lay between the germline ends. The CDR3 covers 16 residues.

The rearrangement joins TRBV5-6 to TRBJ2-7; TRBD1 is a possible D gene (6 bases). The material sequenced was peripheral blood or thyroid tissue (not recorded which). The sequence derives from an adult man with Graves' hyperthyroidism. CDR3 loop: CASSSRTAESSYEQYF. CDR3 DNA sequence: TGTGCCAGCAGTTCGCGGACAGCCGAAAGCTCCTACGAGCAGTACTTC.